These T cell receptor beta chains were read from a single sample in a study of CD8 T cells in ankylosing spondylitis. A single record per CDR3 protein comes from TCRdb applying MiXCR to the 5' RACE reads. The table shows around 890,000 distinct CDR3 sequences, with 12% occurring only once. The sequencing input was blood, either unsorted or a sorted T cell fraction (not recorded which). All receptors come from a male donor with ankylosing spondylitis. The CDR3 runs from the conserved cysteine through the conserved F or W. A D gene is named only where the DNA matches it firmly. Clone sizes are given selectively: once, few, many, or a class where the clone is expanded.

v_gene | d_gene | len | abundance | CDR3aa
TRBV7-9 | TRBD1 | 14 | many | CASSKTGEGTEAFF
TRBV29-1 | TRBD1 | 13 | NA | CSVGFAGGQGYTF
TRBV20-1 | NA | 13 | NA | CSGGTAANYEQYF
TRBV12-3/TRBV12-4 | TRBD1 | 13 | NA | CASSRTGSNTIYF
TRBV10-3 | NA | 14 | many | CAIRERDTAPEAFF
TRBV6-2/TRBV6-3 | NA | 16 | NA | CASSTILINRGNEQFF
TRBV18 | NA | 13 | few | CASSPQTGNGYTF
TRBV7-9 | NA | 12 | NA | CASSSWGTEAFF
TRBV20-1 | NA | 12 | NA | CSARYLANEQFF
TRBV3-1 | NA | 16 | few | CASSQERGSMWDEQFF
TRBV11-2 | TRBD1 | 15 | few | CASSFQGARNYGYTF
TRBV6-5 | TRBD1 | 15 | many | CASSSETGVNSPLHF
TRBV5-1 | NA | 15 | NA | CASSLYPGIPTEAFF
TRBV5-1 | NA | 14 | many | CASSLSAGNYGYTF
TRBV28 | NA | 11 | many | CAIKRTDTQYF
TRBV15 | TRBD1 | 17 | few | CATSRGAGGYYTDTQYF
TRBV6-1 | NA | 16 | NA | CASSEVLGPNTGELFF
TRBV28 | NA | 15 | few | CASSFAPGTQETQYF
TRBV7-2 | NA | 15 | few | CASSKGPGPYYGYTF
TRBV20-1 | TRBD2 | 16 | NA | CSARDTGGHNTGELFF
TRBV29-1 | NA | 12 | many | CSVDLDPYEQYF
TRBV5-1 | NA | 15 | NA | CASSLGPGVLSEQFF
TRBV28 | NA | 14 | NA | CASSFSLREETQYF
TRBV29-1 | NA | 16 | many | CSVPLTAGRGGETQYF
TRBV29-1 | NA | 14 | many | CSAWGFGRNTEAFF
TRBV20-1 | TRBD2 | 15 | few | CSARLAGENYNEQFF
TRBV5-1 | TRBD1 | 15 | NA | CASSDGQGVMETQYF
TRBV10-3 | NA | 15 | NA | CAISDQGRRQETQYF
TRBV7-6 | NA | 15 | few | CASSLAGGNADIQYF
TRBV24-1 | NA | 14 | few | CATSTGEMHNEQFF
TRBV20-1 | NA | 15 | few | CSARDPRGDTDTQYF
TRBV5-1 | TRBD2 | 17 | NA | CASSLVRLAGGLDEQFF
TRBV28 | NA | 14 | few | CASSLGRGDRELFF
TRBV5-1 | TRBD2 | 16 | NA | CASSTGLAGVEDTQYF
TRBV7-2 | TRBD1 | 14 | few | CASSVTGVKETQYF
TRBV9 | TRBD1 | 16 | NA | CASSVQLRDRADTQYF
TRBV6-2/TRBV6-3 | NA | 14 | NA | CASRTPSNRDEQYF
TRBV5-1 | NA | 16 | NA | CASSLLPSPVFYEQYF
TRBV6-5 | TRBD1 | 16 | NA | CASSYPGTGGKDTQYF
TRBV10-1 | NA | 11 | NA | CAGVLVYEQYF
TRBV11-2 | NA | 15 | NA | CASSPAGAGYNEQFF
TRBV5-1 | TRBD1 | 14 | NA | CASRETGGHTEAFF
TRBV2 | NA | 14 | NA | CASSAGQNNQPQHF
TRBV15 | NA | 15 | NA | CATSRARTVNTEAFF
TRBV4-2 | NA | 14 | NA | CASSQVAPPDTQYF
TRBV9 | NA | 15 | few | CASSPYPGSNQPQHF
TRBV20-1 | NA | 13 | NA | CSASTPGANVLTF
TRBV28 | NA | 18 | few | CASSFYWTYHRGTYGYTF
TRBV12-3/TRBV12-4 | TRBD2 | 16 | few | CASSLNSGRAADTQYF
TRBV29-1 | NA | 14 | few | CSVLIRDLSGELFF
TRBV20-1 | NA | 12 | few | CSATGGPNEQFF
TRBV12-3/TRBV12-4 | NA | 15 | few | CASRSNRGGGETQYF
TRBV2 | NA | 14 | NA | CASSGVSSNQPQHF
TRBV20-1 | TRBD2 | 15 | NA | CSARAPREVTYEQYF